This T cell receptor beta chain was recorded in a study of T cells in Graves' hyperthyroidism and ophthalmopathy. Hyperthyroidism was newly diagnosed in patients aged 18 to 65 (duration under 2 months). Clinical symptoms, serum thyroxine, TRAb, thyroid ultrasound and orbital computed tomography informed diagnoses. At least ten counts were recorded for this clonotype. Its antigen is currently unknown. Study-level findings and limits: Before onset, by a median of about six months, the model predicted ophthalmopathy.

RNA transcripts were the template for amplifying TCR beta CDR3 regions. With the HTBI primer set, the TCR CDR3 went through a first round of RT-PCR. TCRdb re-analysed the multiplex PCR reads in MiXCR, keeping a single row per CDR3 protein. This sample yields about 740,000 distinct CDR3 sequences, of which less than 15% are seen a single time; about 10% belongs to the top ten. The sequence was obtained from a woman aged 18-29 years with Graves' hyperthyroidism. The material sequenced was blood.

The DNA of the CDR3 is TGCAGTGCAGCTCTCCAGCCTAATAGCAATCAGCCCCAGCATTTT. Amino acids: CSAALQPNSNQPQHF. The chain employs TRBV20-1 and TRBJ1-5, with D unclear. Germline lookup yields CDR1 DFQATT and CDR2 SNEGSKA (reference sequence). This CDR3 spans 15 amino acids. V lost 6 bases, J lost 0 bases, and 15 bases lay in between.